Below, 7 T cell receptor beta chains from the same sample are listed, as sequenced in a study of beta chain features in type 1 diabetes. Every isolated RNA sample was fully reverse transcribed, so sequencing captured expressed TCRB transcripts. The protocol was immunoSEQ multiplex PCR, while the TCRdb copy is restricted to in-frame clones and leaves out a portion. The sample consists of approximately 150,000 clones, roughly 65% of them appearing once. Findings and caveats of the study: When Type 1 diabetes patients were examined, their TCRB CDR3s proved moderately but significantly shorter in all four CD4+ subsets.

No antigen is known for these receptors. The specimen sequenced was naive CD4+ T cells from blood. The receptors were gathered from a man aged 25-40 years with type 1 diabetes.

The V call is TRBV30, the J call TRBJ2-2; no firm D call. Germline V gene sequence: CDR1 GTSNPN, CDR2 SVGIG (reference sequence). V lost 1 base, J lost 4 bases, and 10 bases lay in between. This CDR3 has 14 amino acids. CDR3 coding DNA: TGTGCCTGGAGTGGGATGTCAGGCACCGGGGAGCTGTTTTTT. Translation: CAWSGMSGTGELFF.

This rearrangement joins TRBV7-9 to TRBJ1-6; D not resolved. In germline, CDR1 is SEHNR, CDR2 FQNEAQ (reference sequence). Trimming pared 5 bases from V and 7 bases from J, leaving 12 bases between. This CDR3 spans 14 amino acids. Written as DNA, the CDR3 is TGTGCCAGCAGCGACCCTGCGGGGAATTCACCCCTCCACTTT. Protein: CASSDPAGNSPLHF.

This rearrangement joins TRBV18 to TRBJ2-3; possibly TRBD2 for D (6 bases). CDR1 and CDR2 (germline): KGHSH, LQKENI. The germline V and J ends were trimmed by 3 bases and 1 base, with 14 bases remaining between them. The CDR3 is 16 residues long. The CDR3 DNA reads as TGTGCCAGCTCACCGGGGACTGGGGCTGGCACAGATACGCAGTATTTT. Amino acids: CASSPGTGAGTDTQYF.

V usage is TRBV9 and J usage is TRBJ2-3, with D tentatively TRBD1 (5 bases). Germline CDR1 reads SGDLS; CDR2 reads YYNGEE. The CDR3 is 12 amino acids. V lost 5 bases and J lost 5, with 9 bases in between. This CDR3 is CASSLQEDTQYF. Written as DNA, the CDR3 is TGTGCCAGCAGTCTACAGGAAGATACGCAGTATTTT.

The V and J genes are TRBV29-1 and TRBJ1-2; 9 nucleotides align to TRBD1. The CDR3 runs 12 residues. V shed 1 base, J shed 8 bases, and the junction held 2 bases outside the gene matches. Germline V gives CDR1 SQVTM, CDR2 ANQGSEA. The CDR3 protein is CSVEGDREGYTF. The CDR3 nucleotides are TGCAGCGTTGAAGGGGACAGGGAGGGCTACACCTTC.

In its sample, this clone was seen a few times. The chain couples TRBV29-1 to TRBJ2-1; D could derive from TRBD1 or TRBD2 (6 bases each). Germline CDR1 reads SQVTM; CDR2 reads ANQGSEA. V was clipped by 6 bases and J by 12 bases, with 12 bases between them. The CDR3 has 10 residues. The CDR3: CSVRGAAQFF. The CDR3 DNA is TGCAGCGTGAGGGGGGCTGCGCAGTTCTTC.

Concerning this clone itself: This CDR3 is also generated by other DNA sequences in the sample. The chain joins TRBV29-1 to TRBJ1-5; TRBD1 matches at 7 bases. With 6 bases clipped from V and 4 bases from J, the junction kept 3 bases outside the gene matches. The CDR3 extends over 12 amino acids. CDR1 and CDR2 from the germline V gene are SQVTM and ANQGSEA. The chain's CDR3 is CSVRQGNQPQHF. The CDR3 DNA reads as TGCAGCGTGAGACAGGGTAATCAGCCCCAGCATTTT. Full variable domain (remainder filled in from reference TRBV29-1 and TRBJ1-5): SAVISQKPSRDICQRGTSLTIQCQVDSQVTMMFWYRQQPGQSLTLIATANQGSEATYESGFVIDKFPISRPNLTFSTLTVSNMSPEDSSIYLCSVRQGNQPQHFGDGTRLSIL.